This T cell receptor (beta chain) was sequenced for a study of spatial heterogeneity in lung cancer. This clonotype was counted a few times. Its antigen is currently unknown. Study findings and constraints: Expanded alpha and beta TCR counts within tumors tracked tumor mutation counts. Among tumor T cells, estimated coverage was approximately 7% for alpha chains and approximately 13% for beta chains.

Every TCR cDNA molecule bore a unique molecular identifier. TCRdb reprocessed the 5' RACE reads via MiXCR and lists one record per CDR3 protein. The data show over 10,000 distinct CDR3 sequences, roughly 5% seen once. V trimming: 4 bases; J trimming: 3 bases; junction bases outside the gene matches: 4. Germline CDR1 reads SGHKS; CDR2 reads YYEKEE (reference sequence). This CDR3 is built from 14 residues. Time point: sample taken at primary tumor resection. This specimen was lung tumor tissue, taken at surgery. The source of this sequence is a male donor with early-stage non-small cell lung cancer. The J gene is TRBJ2-3, the V gene TRBV5-5, with TRBD1 matching over 8 bases. CDR3 DNA: TGTGCCAGCAGCCCGGACAGGGCGACAGATACGCAGTATTTT. Amino acids: CASSPDRATDTQYF.